Sequencing of this T cell receptor beta chain was carried out in a study of CD8 T cells in Susac syndrome. RNA amounts of roughly 0.45 to 1 ug underwent reverse transcription with random hexamers. TCRdb re-called the immunoSEQ multiplex PCR reads with MiXCR, one entry per CDR3 protein. Altogether 150,000 to 200,000 distinct CDR3 sequences are present, 85% to 95% being singletons, with the ten largest covering about 0.14%. Trimming removed 2 bases from V and 0 bases from J, with 19 bases in between. This CDR3 comprises 18 residues. Germline CDR1 reads GTSNPN; CDR2 reads SVGIG (reference sequence). The specimen sequenced was CD4+ T cells from PBMCs. This chain links TRBV30 with TRBJ2-2; D tentatively fits TRBD1 or TRBD2 (7 bases each). The clonotype originates from a human donor in good health. CDR3 region: CAWSRLGGTDSNTGELFF. Here the CDR3 DNA reads TGTGCCTGGAGTAGACTCGGGGGGACAGACTCGAACACCGGGGAGCTGTTTTTT.